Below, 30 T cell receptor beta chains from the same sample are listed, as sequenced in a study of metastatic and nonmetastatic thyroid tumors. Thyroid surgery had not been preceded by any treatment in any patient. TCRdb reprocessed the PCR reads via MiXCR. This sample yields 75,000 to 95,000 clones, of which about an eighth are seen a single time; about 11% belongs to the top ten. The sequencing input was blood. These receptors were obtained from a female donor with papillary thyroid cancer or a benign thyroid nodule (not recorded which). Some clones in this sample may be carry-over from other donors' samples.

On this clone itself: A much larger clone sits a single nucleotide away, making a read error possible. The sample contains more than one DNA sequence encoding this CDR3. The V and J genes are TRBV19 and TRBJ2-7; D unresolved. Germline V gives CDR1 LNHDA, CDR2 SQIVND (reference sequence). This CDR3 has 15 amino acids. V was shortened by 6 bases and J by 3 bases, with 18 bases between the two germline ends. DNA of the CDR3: TGTGCCAGTAGGCCCACAGCGTTAAGTCACTACGAGCAGTACTTC. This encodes CASRPTALSHYEQYF.

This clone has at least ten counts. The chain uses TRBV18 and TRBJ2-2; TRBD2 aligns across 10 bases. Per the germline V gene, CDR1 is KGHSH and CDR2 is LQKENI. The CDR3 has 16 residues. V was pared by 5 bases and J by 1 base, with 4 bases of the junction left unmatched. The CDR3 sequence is CASSTSGAVNTGELFF. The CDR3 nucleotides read TGTGCCAGCTCAACTAGCGGGGCCGTGAACACCGGGGAGCTGTTTTTT.

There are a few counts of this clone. CDR3 coding DNA: TGTGCCAGCAGCGCCACCCGGGGGTGGTTGGACACTGAAGCTTTCTTT. Amino acids: CASSATRGWLDTEAFF. The V call is TRBV5-6, the J call TRBJ1-1; D may be TRBD1 (5 bases). Germline CDR1 SGHDT, CDR2 YYEEEE. The CDR3 length is 16 residues. V gave up 4 bases and J gave up 3 bases, with 19 bases separating them.

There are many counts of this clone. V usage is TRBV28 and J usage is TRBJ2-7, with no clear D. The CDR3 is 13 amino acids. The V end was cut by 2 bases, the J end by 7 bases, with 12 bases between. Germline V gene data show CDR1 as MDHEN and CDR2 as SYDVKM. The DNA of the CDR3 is TGTGCCAGCAGTTTACCCATGAGCAATGAGCAGTACTTC. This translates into CASSLPMSNEQYF.

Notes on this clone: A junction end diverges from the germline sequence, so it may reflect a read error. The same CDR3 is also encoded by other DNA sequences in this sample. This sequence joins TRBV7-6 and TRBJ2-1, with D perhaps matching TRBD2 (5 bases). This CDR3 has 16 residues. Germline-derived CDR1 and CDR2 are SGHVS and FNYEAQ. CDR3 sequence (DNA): TGTGCTAGCAGCTTAGAGGCGGGCAAACCTTACAATGAGCAGTTCTTC. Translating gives CASSLEAGKPYNEQFF.

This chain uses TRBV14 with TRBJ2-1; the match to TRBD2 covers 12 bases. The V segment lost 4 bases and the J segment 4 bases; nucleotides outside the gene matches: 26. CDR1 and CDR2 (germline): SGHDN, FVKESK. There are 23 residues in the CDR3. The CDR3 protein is CASSRLAGGPRKETLPKYNEQFF. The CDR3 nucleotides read TGTGCCAGCAGCCGCCTAGCGGGAGGGCCTCGGAAGGAGACACTACCAAAATACAATGAGCAGTTCTTC.

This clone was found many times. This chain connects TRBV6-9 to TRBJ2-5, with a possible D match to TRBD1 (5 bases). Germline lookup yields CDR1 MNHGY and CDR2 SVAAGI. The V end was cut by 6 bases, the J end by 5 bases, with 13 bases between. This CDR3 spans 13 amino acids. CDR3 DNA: TGTGCCAGCAGACCCAGGGCTCGGGAGACCCAGTACTTC. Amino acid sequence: CASRPRARETQYF.

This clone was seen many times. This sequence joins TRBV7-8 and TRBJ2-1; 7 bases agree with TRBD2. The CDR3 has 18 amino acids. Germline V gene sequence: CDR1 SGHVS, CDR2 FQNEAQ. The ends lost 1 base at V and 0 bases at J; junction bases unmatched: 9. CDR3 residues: CASSLGRLAASSYNEQFF. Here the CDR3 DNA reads TGTGCCAGCAGCTTAGGGCGGCTAGCGGCAAGCTCCTACAATGAGCAGTTCTTC. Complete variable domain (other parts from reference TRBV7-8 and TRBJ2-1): GAGVSQSPRYKVAKRGQDVALRCDPISGHVSLFWYQQALGQGPEFLTYFQNEAQLDKSGLPSDRFFAERPEGSVSTLKIQRTQQEDSAVYLCASSLGRLAASSYNEQFFGPGTRLTVL.

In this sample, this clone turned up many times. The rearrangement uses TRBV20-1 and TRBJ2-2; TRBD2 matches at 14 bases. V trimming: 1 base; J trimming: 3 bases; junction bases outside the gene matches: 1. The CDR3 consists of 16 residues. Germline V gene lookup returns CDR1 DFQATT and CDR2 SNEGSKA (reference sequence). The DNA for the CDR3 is TGCAGTGCTAGAGGACTAGCGGGAGGGGACACCGGGGAGCTGTTTTTT. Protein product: CSARGLAGGDTGELFF.

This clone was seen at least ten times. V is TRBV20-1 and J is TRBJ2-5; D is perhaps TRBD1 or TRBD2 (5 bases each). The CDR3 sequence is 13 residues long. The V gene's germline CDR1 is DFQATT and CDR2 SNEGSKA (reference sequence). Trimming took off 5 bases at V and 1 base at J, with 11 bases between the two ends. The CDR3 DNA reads TGCAGTGCTCCCAGTGGGGGCCAAGAGACCCAGTACTTC. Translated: CSAPSGGQETQYF.

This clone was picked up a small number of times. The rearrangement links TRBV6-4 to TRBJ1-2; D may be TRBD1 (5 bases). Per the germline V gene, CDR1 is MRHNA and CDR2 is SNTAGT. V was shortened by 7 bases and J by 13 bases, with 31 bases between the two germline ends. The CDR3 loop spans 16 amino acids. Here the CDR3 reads CASTGTPRVLNYCCTF. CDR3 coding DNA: TGTGCCAGCACCGGAACCCCCAGGGTTTTAAACTATTGCTGCACCTTC.

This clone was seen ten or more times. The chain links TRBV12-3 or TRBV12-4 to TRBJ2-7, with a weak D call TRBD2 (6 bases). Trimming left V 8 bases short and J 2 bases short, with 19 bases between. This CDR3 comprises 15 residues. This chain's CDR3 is CASGDGRGLTYEQYF. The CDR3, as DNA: TGTGCCAGCGGTGACGGTCGGGGACTCACCTACGAGCAGTACTTC.

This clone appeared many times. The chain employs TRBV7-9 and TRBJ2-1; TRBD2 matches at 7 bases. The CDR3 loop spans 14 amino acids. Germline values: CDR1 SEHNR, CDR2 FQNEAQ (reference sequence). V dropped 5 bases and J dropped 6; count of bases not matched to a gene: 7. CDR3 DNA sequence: TGTGCCAGCAGCCCCGGACTAGGGATCAATGAGCAGTTCTTC. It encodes CASSPGLGINEQFF.

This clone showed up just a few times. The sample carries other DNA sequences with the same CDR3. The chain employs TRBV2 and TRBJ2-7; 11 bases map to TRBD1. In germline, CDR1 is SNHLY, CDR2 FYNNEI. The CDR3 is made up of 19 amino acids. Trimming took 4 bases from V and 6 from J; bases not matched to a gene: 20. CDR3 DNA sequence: TGTGCCAGCAGTGCCGGACAGGGGGCGCCCGGAGTGAGACTCGGCGAGCAGTACTTC. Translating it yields CASSAGQGAPGVRLGEQYF.

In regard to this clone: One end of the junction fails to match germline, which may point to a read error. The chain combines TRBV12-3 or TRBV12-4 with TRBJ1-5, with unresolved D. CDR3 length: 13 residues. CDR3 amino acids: CSSSSGGHHPQHF. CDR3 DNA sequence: TGTTCCAGCAGTTCAGGAGGCCATCATCCCCAGCATTTT.

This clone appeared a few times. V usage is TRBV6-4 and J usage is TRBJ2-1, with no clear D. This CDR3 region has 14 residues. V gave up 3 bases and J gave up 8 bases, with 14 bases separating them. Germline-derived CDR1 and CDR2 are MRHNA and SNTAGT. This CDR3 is CASSDTSAGHEQFF. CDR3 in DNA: TGTGCCAGCAGTGATACGTCGGCCGGGCATGAGCAGTTCTTC.

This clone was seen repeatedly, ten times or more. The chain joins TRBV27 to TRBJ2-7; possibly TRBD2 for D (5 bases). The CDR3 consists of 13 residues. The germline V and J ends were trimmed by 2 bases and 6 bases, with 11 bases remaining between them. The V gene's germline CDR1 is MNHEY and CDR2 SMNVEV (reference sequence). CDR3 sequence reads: CASSLSGFGEQYF. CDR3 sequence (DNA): TGTGCCAGCAGTTTAAGCGGTTTCGGCGAGCAGTACTTC.

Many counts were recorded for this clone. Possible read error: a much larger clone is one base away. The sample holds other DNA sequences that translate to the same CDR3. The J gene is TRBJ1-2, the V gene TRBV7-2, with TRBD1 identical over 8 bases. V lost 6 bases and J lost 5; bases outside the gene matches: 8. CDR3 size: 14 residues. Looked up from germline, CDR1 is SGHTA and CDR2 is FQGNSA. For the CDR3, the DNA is TGTGCCAGCAGACTAGGGGACAGGTTTTATGGCTACACCTTC. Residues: CASRLGDRFYGYTF.

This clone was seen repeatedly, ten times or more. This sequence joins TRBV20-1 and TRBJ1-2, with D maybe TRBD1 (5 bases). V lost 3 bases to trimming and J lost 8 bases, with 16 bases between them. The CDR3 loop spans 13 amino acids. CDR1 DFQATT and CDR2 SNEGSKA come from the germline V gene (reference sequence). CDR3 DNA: TGCAGTGCTAGGGGGGACGGTGAAGGAGGCTACACCTTC. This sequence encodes CSARGDGEGGYTF.

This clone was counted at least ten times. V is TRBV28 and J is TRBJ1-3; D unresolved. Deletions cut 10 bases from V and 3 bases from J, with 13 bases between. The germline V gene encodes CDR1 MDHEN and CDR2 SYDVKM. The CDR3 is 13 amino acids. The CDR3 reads CATLPSYGNTIYF. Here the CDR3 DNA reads TGTGCCACCTTACCGAGTTATGGAAACACCATATATTTT.

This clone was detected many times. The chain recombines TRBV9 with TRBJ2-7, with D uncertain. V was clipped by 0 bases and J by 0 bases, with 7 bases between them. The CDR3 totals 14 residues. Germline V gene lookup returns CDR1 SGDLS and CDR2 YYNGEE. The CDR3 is CASSVEGSSYEQYF. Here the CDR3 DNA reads TGTGCCAGCAGCGTAGAGGGCAGCTCCTACGAGCAGTACTTC.

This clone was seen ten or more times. The CDR3 DNA reads as TGCAGTGCTAGCAGCGGACAGGGAGGGTATCAGCCCCAGCATTTT. Translating it yields CSASSGQGGYQPQHF. The chain employs TRBV20-1 and TRBJ1-5; TRBD1 aligns across 8 bases. The CDR3 totals 15 residues. From germline, CDR1 is DFQATT and CDR2 SNEGSKA (reference sequence). The J segment lost 5 bases and the V segment lost 3 bases, leaving 9 bases of the junction unmatched.

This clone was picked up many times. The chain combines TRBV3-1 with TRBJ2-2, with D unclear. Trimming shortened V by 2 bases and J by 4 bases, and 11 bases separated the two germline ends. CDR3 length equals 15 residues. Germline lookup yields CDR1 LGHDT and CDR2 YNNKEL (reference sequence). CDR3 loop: CASSQLTVPTGELFF. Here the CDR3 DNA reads TGTGCCAGCAGCCAATTGACGGTTCCCACCGGGGAGCTGTTTTTT.

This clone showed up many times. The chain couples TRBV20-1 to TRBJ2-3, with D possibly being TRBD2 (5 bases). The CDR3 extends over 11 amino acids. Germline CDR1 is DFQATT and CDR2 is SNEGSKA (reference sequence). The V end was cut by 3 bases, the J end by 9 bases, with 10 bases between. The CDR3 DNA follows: TGCAGTGCTAGTACCCTAGCAACGCAGTATTTT. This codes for CSASTLATQYF.

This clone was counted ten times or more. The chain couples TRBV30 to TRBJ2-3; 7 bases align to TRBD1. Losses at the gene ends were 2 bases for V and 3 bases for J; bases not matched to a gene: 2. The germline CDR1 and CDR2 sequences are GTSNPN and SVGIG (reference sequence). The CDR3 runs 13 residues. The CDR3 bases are TGTGCCTGGAGTCGGGACAGAACAGATACGCAGTATTTT. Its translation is CAWSRDRTDTQYF.

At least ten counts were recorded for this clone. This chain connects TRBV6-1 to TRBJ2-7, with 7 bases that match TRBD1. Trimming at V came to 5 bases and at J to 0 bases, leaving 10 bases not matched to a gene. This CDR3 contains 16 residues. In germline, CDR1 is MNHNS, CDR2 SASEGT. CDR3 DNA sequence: TGTGCCAGCAGTCGTTCCCCGGGACAGAGCTCCTACGAGCAGTACTTC. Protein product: CASSRSPGQSSYEQYF.

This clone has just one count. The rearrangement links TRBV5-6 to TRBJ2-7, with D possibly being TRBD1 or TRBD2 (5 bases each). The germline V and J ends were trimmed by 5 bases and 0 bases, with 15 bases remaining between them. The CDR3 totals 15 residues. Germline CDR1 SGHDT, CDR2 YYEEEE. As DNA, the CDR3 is TGTGCCAGCAGACTAGGGGCAACCAACTCCTACGAGCAGTACTTC. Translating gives CASRLGATNSYEQYF.

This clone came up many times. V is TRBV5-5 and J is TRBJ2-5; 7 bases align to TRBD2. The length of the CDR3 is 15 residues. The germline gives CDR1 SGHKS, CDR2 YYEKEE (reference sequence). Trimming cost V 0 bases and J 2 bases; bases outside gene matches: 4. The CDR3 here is CASSLGEGRQETQYF. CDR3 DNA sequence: TGTGCCAGCAGCTTGGGGGAGGGGAGACAAGAGACCCAGTACTTC.

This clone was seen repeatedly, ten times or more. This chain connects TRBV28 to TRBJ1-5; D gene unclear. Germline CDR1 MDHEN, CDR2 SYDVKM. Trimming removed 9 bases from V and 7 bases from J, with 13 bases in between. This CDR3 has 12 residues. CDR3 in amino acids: CASGIPGQPQHF. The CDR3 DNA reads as TGTGCCAGTGGGATCCCGGGACAGCCCCAGCATTTT.

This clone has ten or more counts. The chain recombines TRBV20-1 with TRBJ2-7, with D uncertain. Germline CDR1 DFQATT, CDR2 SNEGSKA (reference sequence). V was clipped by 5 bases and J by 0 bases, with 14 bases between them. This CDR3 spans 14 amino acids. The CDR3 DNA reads TGCAGTGCTTCCCGACACATAAGCTCCTACGAGCAGTACTTC. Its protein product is CSASRHISSYEQYF.